This TCR beta chain was captured by sequencing in a study of blood T cell repertoires in COVID-19. The overall study: The study drew acute and convalescent COVID-19 samples from the United States, Italy and Spain.

Assay used: immunoSEQ multiplex PCR; TCRdb lists only in-frame clones, some missing. This table holds around 200,000 clones, approximately 85% found once. V was clipped by 5 bases and J by 1 base; unmatched bases: 9. Germline CDR1 SEHNR, CDR2 FQNEAQ (reference sequence). This CDR3 is 16 amino acids long. This receptor was obtained from a woman aged 80 or over with acute or convalescent COVID-19. The sample comprised peripheral blood. This chain joins TRBV7-9 and TRBJ1-1; 8 bases match TRBD1. CDR3 coding DNA: TGTGCCAGCAGCAGTAGAACCGGGACAGGGAACACTGAAGCTTTCTTT. Translation: CASSSRTGTGNTEAFF. Filled out from reference TRBV7-9 and TRBJ1-1, the complete variable domain reads DTGVSQNPRHKITKRGQNVTFRCDPISEHNRLYWYRQTLGQGPEFLTYFQNEAQLEKSRLLSDRFSAERPKGSFSTLEIQRTEQGDSAMYLCASSSRTGTGNTEAFFGQGTRLTVV.